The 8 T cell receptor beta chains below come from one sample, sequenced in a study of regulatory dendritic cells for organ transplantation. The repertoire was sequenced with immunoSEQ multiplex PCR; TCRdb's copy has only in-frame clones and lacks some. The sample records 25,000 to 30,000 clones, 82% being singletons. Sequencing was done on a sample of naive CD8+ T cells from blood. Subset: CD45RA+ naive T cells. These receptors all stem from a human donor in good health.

The CDR3 is CASSLRGLGIEPQHF. Here the CDR3 DNA reads TGTGCCAGCAGTTTACGAGGACTGGGGATCGAGCCCCAGCATTTT. The chain uses TRBV27 and TRBJ1-5; D gene ambiguous. The CDR3 covers 15 residues. The V end lost 2 bases, the J end lost 8 bases, and 16 bases lay between the germline ends. Germline CDR1 and CDR2: MNHEY and SMNVEV (reference sequence).

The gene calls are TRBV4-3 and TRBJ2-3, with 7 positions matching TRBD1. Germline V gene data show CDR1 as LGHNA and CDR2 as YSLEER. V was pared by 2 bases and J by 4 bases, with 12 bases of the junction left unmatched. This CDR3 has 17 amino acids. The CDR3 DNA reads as TGCGCCAGCAGCCAATCTTGGCGGACAGGCCCGGCAGATACGCAGTATTTT. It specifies CASSQSWRTGPADTQYF.

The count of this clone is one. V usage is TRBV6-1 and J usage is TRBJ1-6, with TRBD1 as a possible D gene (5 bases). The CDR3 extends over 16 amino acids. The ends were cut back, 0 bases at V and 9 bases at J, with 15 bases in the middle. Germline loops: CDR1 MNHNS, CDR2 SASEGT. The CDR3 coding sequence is TGTGCCAGCAGTGAAGCTGGGGCAGGGCTAACTTCACCCCTCCACTTT. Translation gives CASSEAGAGLTSPLHF.

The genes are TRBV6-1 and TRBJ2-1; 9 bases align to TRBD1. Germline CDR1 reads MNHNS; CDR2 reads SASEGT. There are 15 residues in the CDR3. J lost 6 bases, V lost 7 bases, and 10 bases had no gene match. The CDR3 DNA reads TGTGCCAGCAATCTAAGGACAGGGGACTCCAATGAGCAGTTCTTC. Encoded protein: CASNLRTGDSNEQFF.

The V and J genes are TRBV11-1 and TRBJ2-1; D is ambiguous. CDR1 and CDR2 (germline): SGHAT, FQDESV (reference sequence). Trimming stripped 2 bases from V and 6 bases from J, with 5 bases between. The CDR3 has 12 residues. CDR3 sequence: CASSLSTNEQFF. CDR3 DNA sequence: TGTGCCAGCAGCTTATCTACCAATGAGCAGTTCTTC.

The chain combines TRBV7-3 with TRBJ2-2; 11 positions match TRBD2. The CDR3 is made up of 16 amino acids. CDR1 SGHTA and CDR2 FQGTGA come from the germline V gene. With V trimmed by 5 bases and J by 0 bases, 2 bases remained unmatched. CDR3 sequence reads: CASSPTSGANTGELFF. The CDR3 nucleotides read TGTGCCAGCAGCCCGACTAGCGGGGCGAACACCGGGGAGCTGTTTTTT.

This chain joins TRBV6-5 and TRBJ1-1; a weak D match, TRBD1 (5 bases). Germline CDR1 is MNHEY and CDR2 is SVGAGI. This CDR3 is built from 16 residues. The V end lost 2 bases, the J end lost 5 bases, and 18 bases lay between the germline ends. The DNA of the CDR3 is TGTGCCAGCAGTTACAGTCCAGGGCCGTTGATTACTGAAGCTTTCTTT. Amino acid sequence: CASSYSPGPLITEAFF.

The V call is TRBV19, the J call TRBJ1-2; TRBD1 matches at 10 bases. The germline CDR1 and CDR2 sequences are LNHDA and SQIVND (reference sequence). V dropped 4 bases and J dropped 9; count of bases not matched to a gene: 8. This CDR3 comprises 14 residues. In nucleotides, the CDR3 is TGTGCCAGTAGTAGGGGACAGGGGTTAAGGAGCTACACCTTC. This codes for CASSRGQGLRSYTF.